Below, 17 T cell receptor beta chains from the same sample are listed, as sequenced in a study of shared clonotypes between healthy human individuals. Clones were sequenced by immunoSEQ multiplex PCR, and TCRdb holds only the in-frame ones, with some missing. Among about 1 million clones listed, approximately 78% were seen once. Sample: memory CD4+ T cells from PBMCs. Subset specified: CD45RA-negative fraction. These receptors came from a man aged 18 to 29 in good health. Some clones in this sample may be carry-over from other donors' samples.

The chain is built from TRBV27 and TRBJ2-1; D may be TRBD1 or TRBD2 (6 bases each). The germline V gene has CDR1 MNHEY and CDR2 SMNVEV (reference sequence). V gave up 6 bases and J gave up 1 base, with 22 bases separating them. This CDR3 has 18 amino acids. CDR3 sequence: CASSPLGRGRISYNEQFF. As DNA, the CDR3 is TGTGCCAGCAGCCCCTTGGGTCGGGGGCGGATTTCCTACAATGAGCAGTTCTTC.

This clone turned up a few times. V and J are TRBV2 and TRBJ1-1; weak D call: TRBD1 (5 bases). Between the trimmed V and J ends, which lost 7 bases and 4 bases, there was a span of 13 bases. The germline CDR1 and CDR2 sequences are SNHLY and FYNNEI. The length of the CDR3 is 13 residues. The CDR3 loop reads CASTGGGVTEAFF. The DNA of the CDR3 is TGTGCCAGCACTGGGGGTGGTGTCACTGAAGCTTTCTTT.

About this clone itself: A much bigger clone sits one base away, suggesting this may be a read error. The J gene is TRBJ1-1, the V gene TRBV13, with a weak D call TRBD1 (6 bases). The germline V gene encodes CDR1 PRHDT and CDR2 FYEKMQ (reference sequence). Trimming removed 3 bases at V and 1 base at J, with 9 bases between. The CDR3 loop spans 14 amino acids. The CDR3 sequence is CASSLGRGNTEAFF. The CDR3 bases are TGTGCCAGCAGCTTGGGCAGGGGGAACACTGAAGCTTTCTTT.

The chain joins TRBV7-2 to TRBJ2-3; tentatively, D is TRBD2 (6 bases). The CDR3 sequence is 15 residues long. The germline V gene encodes CDR1 SGHTA and CDR2 FQGNSA. Trimming took off 5 bases at V and 2 bases at J, with 14 bases between the two ends. CDR3 amino acids: CASSTGLSATDTQYF. The DNA of the CDR3 is TGTGCCAGCAGCACGGGACTGTCGGCCACAGATACGCAGTATTTT.

This rearrangement joins TRBV6-1 to TRBJ2-7; no definite D call. Germline CDR1 reads MNHNS; CDR2 reads SASEGT. Trimming shortened V by 3 bases and J by 0 bases, and 12 bases separated the two germline ends. The CDR3 sequence is 15 residues long. DNA for the CDR3: TGTGCCAGCAGTGAGGCTCAACACCCCTCCTACGAGCAGTACTTC. This codes for CASSEAQHPSYEQYF.

Turning to this clone: At one of its ends the junction is not consistent with the germline gene, which may arise from a read error. The chain uses TRBV4-1 and TRBJ2-1; possibly TRBD1 for D (5 bases). There are 14 residues in the CDR3. Germline loops: CDR1 MGHRA, CDR2 YSYEKL. CDR3 residues: CASSPQAGFLVAVF. The DNA for the CDR3 is TGCGCCAGCAGCCCTCAGGCAGGGTTTTTGGTGGCGGTCTTC.

To note about this clone: A far bigger clonotype differs at one base, so this is likely a read error. The DNA of the CDR3 is TGCGCCAACAGCCTATATGACGGCGCGGACGGGGAGCTGTTTTTT. Amino acids: CANSLYDGADGELFF. The chain links TRBV5-1 to TRBJ2-2, with unresolved D. The CDR3 runs to 15 residues. The germline V gene has CDR1 SGHRS and CDR2 YFSETQ.

The V and J genes are TRBV28 and TRBJ2-4, with 7 nucleotides matching TRBD2. The CDR3 totals 13 residues. CDR1 and CDR2 from the germline V gene are MDHEN and SYDVKM. Trimming cost V 7 bases and J 11 bases; bases outside gene matches: 11. The CDR3 sequence is CASTGREGLVQYF. CDR3 sequence (DNA): TGTGCCAGCACGGGGAGGGAGGGCCTAGTTCAGTACTTC.

This clone was detected only a few times. This sample includes further DNA sequences coding for the same CDR3. The chain carries TRBV28 and TRBJ2-7, with D perhaps matching TRBD2 (6 bases). Looked up from germline, CDR1 is MDHEN and CDR2 is SYDVKM. The V end lost 5 bases, the J end lost 3 bases, and 8 bases lay between the germline ends. The CDR3 has 12 amino acids. DNA for the CDR3: TGTGCCAGCAGTCAGGGAGGCTACGAGCAGTACTTC. Residues: CASSQGGYEQYF.

The genes are TRBV18 and TRBJ2-7, with 9 bases lining up with TRBD1. The CDR3 has 14 amino acids. The junction had 3 bases not matched to a gene; V was cut back by 5 bases and J by 1 base. Germline CDR1 and CDR2: KGHSH and LQKENI. CDR3 region: CASSNGQGSYEQYF. In DNA form, the CDR3 reads TGTGCCAGCTCAAACGGACAGGGGTCCTACGAGCAGTACTTC.

V and J are TRBV7-8 and TRBJ2-1, with a tentative D call TRBD2 (6 bases). Germline CDR1 SGHVS, CDR2 FQNEAQ. V lost 5 bases to trimming and J lost 9 bases, with 20 bases between them. There are 15 residues in the CDR3. Written as DNA, the CDR3 is TGTGCCAGCAGCCAGCACGGGACTCCCGCCGGTGAGCAGTTCTTC. As protein: CASSQHGTPAGEQFF.

The genes are TRBV13 and TRBJ2-7; D remains unclear. V gave up 4 bases and J gave up 7 bases, with 11 bases separating them. The CDR3 has 12 residues. Germline V gives CDR1 PRHDT, CDR2 FYEKMQ (reference sequence). This chain's CDR3 is CASSSTPGEQYF. The CDR3 bases are TGTGCCAGCAGCTCCACTCCCGGGGAGCAGTACTTC. The whole variable domain, filled in from reference TRBV13 and TRBJ2-7, reads AAGVIQSPRHLIKEKRETATLKCYPIPRHDTVYWYQQGPGQDPQFLISFYEKMQSDKGSIPDRFSAQQFSDYHSELNMSSLELGDSALYFCASSSTPGEQYFGPGTRLTVT.

The rearrangement uses TRBV27 and TRBJ2-3; D call uncertain. The germline CDR1 and CDR2 sequences are MNHEY and SMNVEV (reference sequence). CDR3 length: 16 residues. V lost 7 bases to trimming and J lost 4 bases, with 21 bases between them. The CDR3 nucleotides read TGTGCCAGCAAAAAGACGCCCCCTGGGGTGCCAGATACGCAGTATTTT. This translates into CASKKTPPGVPDTQYF.

The V call is TRBV4-2, the J call TRBJ2-1; 9 bases agree with TRBD2. Losses at the gene ends were 1 base for V and 2 bases for J; bases not matched to a gene: 6. This CDR3 spans 17 amino acids. Germline assignment: CDR1 LGHNA and CDR2 YNFKEQ. The CDR3 protein is CASSQVSSGTPYNEQFF. For the CDR3, the DNA is TGTGCCAGCAGCCAAGTGTCTAGCGGGACGCCCTACAATGAGCAGTTCTTC.

Of note for this clone: The identical CDR3 is also encoded by other nucleotide sequences in the sample. The J gene is TRBJ2-6, the V gene TRBV18; 8 positions match TRBD2. From germline, CDR1 is KGHSH and CDR2 LQKENI. The CDR3 covers 17 residues. V shed 1 base and J 3 bases; nucleotides not matched to a gene: 5. The CDR3 loop reads CASSPRVAGSGANVLTF. The CDR3 region has the DNA TGTGCCAGCTCACCACGGGTAGCGGGAAGTGGGGCCAACGTCCTGACTTTC.

V gene TRBV7-9 combines with J gene TRBJ2-1, with 12 bases lining up with TRBD2. The CDR3 length is 15 residues. The germline V gene encodes CDR1 SEHNR and CDR2 FQNEAQ (reference sequence). J was trimmed by 9 bases and V by 1 base; bases with no gene match: 4. The CDR3 region has the DNA TGTGCCAGCAGCTTAGATGGACTAGCGGGATTTGAGCAGTTCTTC. Translation gives CASSLDGLAGFEQFF.

CDR3 amino acids: CASSQDIREGRGTDTQYF. The CDR3 bases are TGTGCCAGCAGCCAAGATATCCGGGAGGGCCGGGGCACAGATACGCAGTATTTT. This chain connects TRBV14 to TRBJ2-3, with 8 bases matching TRBD2. Germline assignment: CDR1 SGHDN and CDR2 FVKESK. Trimming cost V 0 bases and J 1 base; bases outside gene matches: 9. CDR3 size: 18 residues.